These 10 T cell receptor beta chains came from one sample sequenced in a study of beta chain features in type 1 diabetes. Their cognate antigens are unknown. Sequencing targeted expressed TCRB transcripts, as all isolated RNA had been reverse transcribed. Repertoires were generated with immunoSEQ multiplex PCR, while TCRdb's copy carries only in-frame clones and drops some. The sample records under 200,000 clones, 6.5% to 10% being singletons. Study results and limitations: Moderate but significant shortening of TCRB CDR3s was recorded in all four CD4+ subsets from Type 1 diabetes patients.

Sequenced sample: central memory CD4+ T cells from blood. These receptors were taken from a woman aged 18-35 years with type 1 diabetes.

This chain joins TRBV2 and TRBJ1-6; D unclear. Trimming left V 4 bases short and J 7 bases short, with 11 bases between. The CDR3 contains 14 residues. Germline loops: CDR1 SNHLY, CDR2 FYNNEI. The CDR3 reads CASSAGVQNSPLHF. As DNA, the CDR3 is TGTGCCAGCAGTGCCGGGGTACAAAATTCACCCCTCCACTTT.

This clone was seen more than once but under ten times. V and J are TRBV9 and TRBJ2-7, with D possibly matching TRBD2 (6 bases). The CDR3 sequence is 14 residues long. Per germline, CDR1 SGDLS and CDR2 YYNGEE. Trimming took 4 bases from V and 2 from J, leaving 13 bases between them. CDR3 in amino acids: CASSSGVPPYEQYF. CDR3 coding DNA: TGTGCCAGCAGCTCGGGGGTCCCTCCCTACGAGCAGTACTTC.

The chain employs TRBV7-9 and TRBJ1-2; 7 bases are a match to TRBD1. The CDR3 runs 13 residues. V gave up 3 bases and J gave up 4 bases; unmatched junction bases: 2. In germline, CDR1 is SEHNR, CDR2 FQNEAQ (reference sequence). In DNA form, the CDR3 reads TGTGCCAGCAGCTTCACAGGGGTCTATGGCTACACCTTC. Residues: CASSFTGVYGYTF.

A note on this clone: Mismatch with germline at one junction end may stem from a read error. The rearrangement uses TRBV7-3 and TRBJ2-1; the D gene is possibly TRBD2 (6 bases). The germline V gene has CDR1 SGHTA and CDR2 FQGTGA. This CDR3 is 13 amino acids long. DNA of the CDR3: TGTGCCACCAGCGCCGGGACTCTCAATGAGCAGTTCTTC. It specifies CATSAGTLNEQFF. The variable domain in full, completed from reference TRBV7-3 and TRBJ2-1, reads GAGVSQTPSNKVTEKGKYVELRCDPISGHTALYWYRQSLGQGPEFLIYFQGTGAADDSGLPNDRFFAVRPEGSVSTLKIQRTERGDSAVYLCATSAGTLNEQFFGPGTRLTVL.

This clone has more than one count but fewer than ten. The rearrangement joins TRBV28 to TRBJ2-6; TRBD2 might be the D (5 bases). Germline lookup yields CDR1 MDHEN and CDR2 SYDVKM. The V and J ends lost 3 bases and 0 bases respectively, with 6 bases between them. CDR3 size: 15 residues. This CDR3 reads CASSFGSSGANVLTF. Written as DNA, the CDR3 is TGTGCCAGCAGTTTTGGGAGCTCTGGGGCCAACGTCCTGACTTTC.

The CDR3 spells CASGLPGANVLTF. CDR3 DNA: TGCGCCAGCGGGCTTCCTGGGGCCAACGTCCTGACTTTC. This sequence joins TRBV5-1 and TRBJ2-6; no reliable D call. Per germline, CDR1 SGHRS and CDR2 YFSETQ. Trimming left V 7 bases short and J 2 bases short, with 7 bases between. CDR3 length: 13 amino acids.

This clone was observed a few times. The chain uses TRBV20-1 and TRBJ1-1, with D unresolved. The CDR3 runs 10 residues. Trimming shortened V by 5 bases and J by 8 bases, and 9 bases separated the two germline ends. Germline lookup yields CDR1 DFQATT and CDR2 SNEGSKA (reference sequence). CDR3 in DNA: TGCAGTGCTTATCGGTTAGAAGCTTTCTTT. Amino acids: CSAYRLEAFF.

This clone was seen a handful of times. This rearrangement joins TRBV5-1 to TRBJ2-3, with D possibly TRBD2 on 7 matching bases. This CDR3 spans 14 amino acids. The V gene lost 7 bases and the J gene lost 4 bases, with 16 bases spanning the gap. The germline V gene has CDR1 SGHRS and CDR2 YFSETQ. The CDR3 DNA reads as TGCGCCAGCGTATACGGGGGGCAAGCAGATACGCAGTATTTT. It specifies CASVYGGQADTQYF.

This clone was recorded a few times. The chain combines TRBV11-2 with TRBJ1-2; 8 nucleotides align to TRBD1. CDR1 is SGHAT, CDR2 FQNNGV, per germline. The CDR3 runs to 15 residues. V lost 5 bases and J lost 2; bases outside the gene matches: 7. CDR3 in DNA: TGTGCCAGCAGCGCCTTCGGACAGGGAAACTATGGCTACACCTTC. It encodes CASSAFGQGNYGYTF.

The CDR3, as DNA: TGTGCCAGCAGTTTACCCAGGGGCGCTTATGGCTACACCTTC. Its translation is CASSLPRGAYGYTF. This rearrangement joins TRBV28 to TRBJ1-2; D perhaps matches TRBD1 (6 bases). Trimming removed 2 bases from V and 5 bases from J, with 12 bases in between. From germline, CDR1 is MDHEN and CDR2 SYDVKM. The CDR3 totals 14 residues.